Each of the 11 T cell receptor beta chains below was sequenced from the same sample in a study of neurological immune-mediated disorders. TCRdb passed the 5' RACE reads through MiXCR, listing each CDR3 protein once. The profile shows approximately 50,000 distinct CDR3 sequences, under 13% of them singletons. The sample consisted of PBMCs. The receptors were gathered from a man aged 65 to 85 with HTLV-1-associated myelopathy (HAM/TSP).

The CDR3 sequence: CASSLTEKLFF. CDR3 coding DNA: TGTGCCAGCAGCTTAACGGAAAAACTGTTTTTT. V gene TRBV7-9 combines with J gene TRBJ1-4; D unresolved. CDR1 is SEHNR, CDR2 FQNEAQ, per germline (reference sequence). The CDR3 covers 11 residues. Trimming pared 2 bases from V and 8 bases from J, leaving 3 bases between.

This clonotype was detected many times. The rearrangement links TRBV3-1 to TRBJ2-6; D unresolved. The V end was cut by 8 bases, the J end by 0 bases, with 14 bases between. The CDR3 extends over 16 amino acids. CDR1 and CDR2 from the germline V gene are LGHDT and YNNKEL (reference sequence). In nucleotides, the CDR3 is TGTGCCAGCGGTCGGGCCGCGAGCTCTGGGGCCAACGTCCTGACTTTC. Amino acid sequence: CASGRAASSGANVLTF. Together with reference TRBV3-1 and TRBJ2-6, the CDR3 gives the full variable domain: DTAVSQTPKYLVTQMGNDKSIKCEQNLGHDTMYWYKQDSKKFLKIMFSYNNKELIINETVPNRFSPKSPDKAHLNLHINSLELGDSAVYFCASGRAASSGANVLTFGAGSRLTVL.

This clonotype was seen ten or more times. This rearrangement joins TRBV5-1 to TRBJ1-2; D possibly corresponds to TRBD1 (6 bases). The V end lost 0 bases, the J end lost 8 bases, and 17 bases lay between the germline ends. This CDR3 region has 15 residues. CDR1 and CDR2 from the germline V gene are SGHRS and YFSETQ. This CDR3 reads CASSLATQGREGYTF. CDR3 bases: TGCGCCAGCAGCTTGGCGACCCAGGGGCGAGAAGGCTACACCTTC.

This clonotype was seen at least ten times. The rearrangement links TRBV21-1 to TRBJ1-1. TRBV21-1 is noted as a pseudogene. The CDR3 sequence is 9 residues long. The CDR3: CASTTEAFF. DNA of the CDR3: TGTGCCAGCACGACTGAAGCTTTCTTT.

This clonotype was recorded at least ten times. The chain combines TRBV3-1 with TRBJ1-1, with unresolved D. From germline, CDR1 is LGHDT and CDR2 YNNKEL (reference sequence). This CDR3 has 13 residues. Between the trimmed V and J ends, which lost 2 bases and 1 base, there was a span of 5 bases. In nucleotides, the CDR3 is TGTGCCAGCAGCCAATACAAGAACACTGAAGCTTTCTTT. It specifies CASSQYKNTEAFF.

This clonotype was counted only a few times. The chain carries TRBV12-3 or TRBV12-4 and TRBJ2-3; 13 nucleotides line up with TRBD2. V was pared by 6 bases and J by 2 bases, with 11 bases of the junction left unmatched. This CDR3 has 18 amino acids. CDR3 amino acids: CASRPTPGLAGTTDTQYF. DNA for the CDR3: TGTGCCAGCAGGCCCACCCCGGGACTAGCGGGGACCACAGATACGCAGTATTTT.

This clonotype was detected many times. The rearrangement links TRBV20-1 to TRBJ2-7, with D hard to call. Germline V lookup: CDR1 DFQATT, CDR2 SNEGSKA (reference sequence). The CDR3 runs 15 residues. V was cut by 2 bases and J by 0 bases, with 14 bases left in between. CDR3 sequence: CSARSGVGRSYEQYF. The CDR3 DNA reads TGCAGTGCTAGAAGTGGGGTTGGGCGCTCCTACGAGCAGTACTTC.

This clonotype has a count of ten or more. The chain has TRBV6-2 or TRBV6-3 and TRBJ2-6; D may be TRBD1 or TRBD2 (5 bases each). This CDR3 region has 16 residues. Germline V gene data show CDR1 as MNHEY and CDR2 as SVGEGT. Trimming removed 7 bases at V and 0 bases at J, with 13 bases between. The CDR3 DNA sequence: TGTGCCAGCAACGGGGACCCTCGCTCTGGGGCCAACGTCCTGACTTTC. Protein: CASNGDPRSGANVLTF.

This clonotype was counted at least ten times. The chain combines TRBV12-3 or TRBV12-4 with TRBJ1-6; D remains ambiguous. Trimming left V 5 bases short and J 7 bases short, with 6 bases between. The CDR3 consists of 12 residues. CDR3 coding DNA: TGTGCCAGCAGTGGACGAAATTCACCCCTCCACTTT. Encoded protein: CASSGRNSPLHF.

This clonotype was observed at least ten times. The V gene is TRBV5-5, the J gene TRBJ2-1; 8 bases align to TRBD1. The CDR3 sequence is 14 residues long. The V gene's germline CDR1 is SGHKS and CDR2 YYEKEE (reference sequence). Trimming removed 2 bases from V and 9 bases from J; junction bases left unmatched: 7. Here the CDR3 reads CASSFDRGITEQFF. In nucleotides, the CDR3 is TGTGCCAGCAGCTTTGACAGGGGAATAACTGAGCAGTTCTTC.

This clonotype has a count of ten or more. The J gene is TRBJ2-3, the V gene TRBV15; 7 positions match TRBD1. This CDR3 is 15 amino acids long. V lost 0 bases to trimming and J lost 7 bases; unmatched junction nucleotides: 7. CDR1 is LNHNV and CDR2 is YYDKDF in the germline V gene (reference sequence). The CDR3 DNA reads TGTGCCACCAGCAGAGAGGACAGGATCACTCATACGCAGTATTTT. This translates into CATSREDRITHTQYF.